This T cell receptor (beta chain) was observed in a study of T cells in Graves' hyperthyroidism and ophthalmopathy. This clonotype showed up many times. Patients aged 18 to 65 with hyperthyroidism were newly diagnosed, with duration under 2 months. The TCR beta CDR3 regions underwent amplification using RNA transcripts as the source. The HTBI primer set was used in a first-round RT-PCR of the TCR CDR3. TCRdb reprocessed the multiplex PCR reads with MiXCR, giving one entry per CDR3 protein. The table lists around 300,000 distinct CDR3 sequences, about 15% of them singletons. The sample was blood. The source is a woman aged 25 to 39 with Graves' hyperthyroidism.

In DNA form, the CDR3 reads TGTGCCAGCAGCCCCGGACAGCTAAATGAAGCTTTCTTT. Translated, it gives CASSPGQLNEAFF. This rearrangement joins TRBV6-1 to TRBJ1-1; D perhaps matches TRBD1 (6 bases). The V and J ends lost 6 bases and 7 bases respectively, with 15 bases between them. CDR3 length equals 13 residues. The germline V gene encodes CDR1 MNHNS and CDR2 SASEGT.